The rows below give T cell receptor beta chains drawn from one sample of a study of blood T cell repertoires in COVID-19. TCRdb's table, derived via immunoSEQ multiplex PCR, lists solely in-frame clones and lacks some. The data contain about 220,000 clones, around 89% of them singletons. Input material: PBMCs or T cells enriched from blood (not recorded which). These TCRs come from a young woman in a cohort exposed to, infected with or recovered from COVID-19 (not recorded which). CDR3s include the opening cysteine and the closing phenylalanine or tryptophan. D genes are given only for firm matches. Clone sizes are given selectively: once, few, many, or a class where the clone is expanded.

V,J,D,size,DNA,CDR3
TRBV19,TRBJ2-6,NA,NA,TGTGCCAGTAGACCGGGAACCTCTGGGGCCAACGTCCTGACTTTC,CASRPGTSGANVLTF
TRBV19,TRBJ2-1,TRBD1,NA,TGTGCCAGTAGGTCGTTTGGGGACAGGGCTTACAATGAGCAGTTCTTC,CASRSFGDRAYNEQFF
TRBV15,TRBJ1-1,TRBD1,NA,TGTGCCACCAGCAGAGGTCCAGGGGGCCCTGAAGCTTTCTTT,CATSRGPGGPEAFF
TRBV7-6,TRBJ2-2,TRBD2,NA,TGTGCCAGCAGCTCCGTAACGGGGGGGCTCGACACCGGGGAGCTGTTTTTT,CASSSVTGGLDTGELFF
TRBV7-3,TRBJ2-3,TRBD2,NA,TGTGCCAGCAGCTTTCTAGCGGGTATAGGAGATACGCAGTATTTT,CASSFLAGIGDTQYF
TRBV9,TRBJ1-2,NA,NA,TGTGCCAGCAGCGTAGCGGTAGGGGCAGGATCGAATGGCTACACCTTC,CASSVAVGAGSNGYTF
TRBV28,TRBJ2-7,TRBD1,NA,TGTGCCAGCAGTTTAGGGTGGAGGGACAGGGGGAGAACCTACGAGCAGTACTTC,CASSLGWRDRGRTYEQYF
TRBV19,TRBJ2-2,NA,NA,TGTGCCTGCACAGGGGAGGAAACCGGGGAGCTGTTTTTT,CACTGEETGELFF
TRBV5-1,TRBJ2-1,NA,NA,TGCGCCAGCAGCTTGGCGGCGGGGAAAGAGCAGTTCTTC,CASSLAAGKEQFF
TRBV7-3,TRBJ2-7,TRBD1,NA,TGTGCCAGCAGCCTCGGGACAGGGGGCAACTACGAGCAGTACTTC,CASSLGTGGNYEQYF
TRBV21-1,TRBJ1-2,NA,NA,TGTGCCAGCAGCCCCAGGGACTACCGTAACTATGGCTACACCTTC,CASSPRDYRNYGYTF
TRBV7-9,TRBJ2-5,TRBD1,NA,TGTGCCAGCAGCTGGACAGGGATAGAGACCCAGTACTTC,CASSWTGIETQYF
TRBV5-6,TRBJ2-4,NA,NA,TGTGCCAGCAGCTTCGGGGAATCCAAAAACATTCAGTACTTC,CASSFGESKNIQYF
TRBV9,TRBJ2-7,TRBD1,once,TGTGCCAGCAGCCTCGGGACAGGGCTCTCGGGGCAGTACTTC,CASSLGTGLSGQYF
TRBV10-2,TRBJ2-1,NA,once,TGCGCCAGCATCTCCCCCGGTGAAAGCTCCTACAATGAGCAGTTCTTC,CASISPGESSYNEQFF
TRBV3-1/TRBV3-2,TRBJ1-4,TRBD1,NA,TGTGCCAGCAGCCAAGCGCGACAGGGCACAAAGCATGAAAAACTGTTTTTT,CASSQARQGTKHEKLFF
TRBV18,TRBJ1-5,NA,NA,TGTGCCAGCTCACCGACTAGATCTTTGGATCAGCCCCAGCATTTT,CASSPTRSLDQPQHF
TRBV25-1,TRBJ2-7,TRBD2,NA,TGTGCCAGCAGTTCACTAGCGGGGGCCTACGAGCAGTACTTC,CASSSLAGAYEQYF
TRBV7-6,TRBJ2-2,TRBD2,few,TGTGCCAGCAGCTTAACGGCGGGGGGGAGCACCGGGGAGCTGTTTTTT,CASSLTAGGSTGELFF
TRBV6-5,TRBJ2-2,NA,NA,TGTGCCAGCAGACTCTCAGGGTACGCCGGGGAGCTGTTTTTT,CASRLSGYAGELFF
TRBV7-9,TRBJ1-4,NA,NA,TGTGCCAGCAGCGAAAACGCACAGGGTTTTGACTCTGAAAAACTGTTTTTT,CASSENAQGFDSEKLFF
TRBV3-1/TRBV3-2,TRBJ2-1,NA,once,TGTGCCAGCGGGCTATACTCTAATGAGCAGTTCTTC,CASGLYSNEQFF
TRBV9,TRBJ2-1,TRBD2,NA,TGTGCCAGCAGCGGCTTTGGAGCGGGGGTGGCCTACAATGAGCAGTTCTTC,CASSGFGAGVAYNEQFF
TRBV7-2,TRBJ2-7,NA,NA,TGTGCCAGCAGCTTAGGGCCCCAGACCTACGAGCAGTACTTC,CASSLGPQTYEQYF
TRBV2,TRBJ1-3,TRBD1,NA,TGTGCCACCCGTCGACAGGGCCCTGGAAACACCATATATTTT,CATRRQGPGNTIYF
TRBV6-5,TRBJ1-3,NA,NA,TGTGCCAGCAAACGGGACACAGTCAGAAACACCATATATTTT,CASKRDTVRNTIYF
TRBV4-1,TRBJ1-5,TRBD1,NA,TGCGCCAGCAGCCAAAACCCAGGGACAGCGGCTAGCAATCAGCCCCAGCATTTT,CASSQNPGTAASNQPQHF
TRBV15,TRBJ1-2,TRBD1,NA,TGTGCCACCAGCAGGGATCAGGGGGACTATGGCTACACCTTC,CATSRDQGDYGYTF
TRBV4-1,TRBJ2-5,TRBD2,NA,TGCGCCAGCAGCCAACAAGCGGGGAACCAAGAGACCCAGTACTTC,CASSQQAGNQETQYF
TRBV3-1/TRBV3-2,TRBJ1-6,TRBD1,NA,TGTGCCAGCAGCCAAGAGACAGGGACGGATAATTCACCCCTCCACTTT,CASSQETGTDNSPLHF
TRBV11-2,TRBJ1-1,NA,few,TGTGCCAGCAGCTTCAGGGAGGGCACTGAAGCTTTCTTT,CASSFREGTEAFF
TRBV28,TRBJ2-3,TRBD2,NA,TGTGCCAGCAGTTTATATGCCCCCCGTACTAGCGGGTACACAGATACGCAGTATTTT,CASSLYAPRTSGYTDTQYF
TRBV5-5,TRBJ1-6,TRBD1,once,TGTGCCTCCGACCGGGACAGGGGAAACTCACCCCTCCACTTT,CASDRDRGNSPLHF
TRBV11-3,TRBJ2-7,TRBD2,NA,TGTGCCAGCAGCCCCAAGCGGGAGTCACCCTACGAGCAGTACTTC,CASSPKRESPYEQYF
TRBV19,TRBJ2-1,TRBD2,NA,TGTGCCAGTAGACGACTAGCGGGCGAGTATGAGCAGTTCTTC,CASRRLAGEYEQFF
TRBV3-1/TRBV3-2,TRBJ1-6,TRBD1,NA,TGTGCCAGCAGCCAGGAACCGGGACAGCGATATAATTCACCCCTCCACTTT,CASSQEPGQRYNSPLHF
TRBV12-3/TRBV12-4,TRBJ1-1,NA,NA,TGTGCCAGCAGGCGACTGGGTATAGATGAAGCTTTCTTT,CASRRLGIDEAFF
TRBV11-2,TRBJ2-7,TRBD1,NA,TGTGCCAGCAGCCGGGACAGGCTCAACGAGCAGTACTTC,CASSRDRLNEQYF
TRBV6-5,TRBJ1-5,NA,once,TGTGCCAGCAGTTCTTCAGATCAGCCCCAGCATTTT,CASSSSDQPQHF
TRBV6-5,TRBJ2-2,TRBD1,once,TGTGCCAGCAGTTTGGGGACAGCCGACTTTACCGGGGAGCTGTTTTTT,CASSLGTADFTGELFF
TRBV6-5,TRBJ1-1,NA,NA,TGTGCCAGCACCCCTCCCGGACATTTGAACACTGAAGCTTTCTTT,CASTPPGHLNTEAFF
TRBV18,TRBJ2-7,TRBD1,NA,TGTGCCAGCACCGGGACAGAAGGCGAGCAGTACTTC,CASTGTEGEQYF
TRBV7-8,TRBJ1-5,NA,NA,TGTGCCAGCAGCCCGGGCGCAGGGTCGGGCAATCAGCCCCAGCATTTT,CASSPGAGSGNQPQHF
TRBV19,TRBJ1-2,TRBD1,NA,TGTGCCAGTAGCCTGCCCCCGGGACAGGGGGCGGGAGGCTACACCTTC,CASSLPPGQGAGGYTF
TRBV18,TRBJ1-3,TRBD1,NA,TGTGCCAGCTCACCCGGGACAGCTGGAAACACCATATATTTT,CASSPGTAGNTIYF
TRBV6-6,TRBJ2-1,TRBD2,NA,TGTGCCAGCAGCTCCCCGGGACTAGCGGGGGCCGGGGGCTACAATGAGCAGTTCTTC,CASSSPGLAGAGGYNEQFF
TRBV13,TRBJ2-7,NA,NA,TGTGCCAGCAGCTTAGCGCCCCTTTCAGGGCTGAGGAGGGGGCAGTACTTC,CASSLAPLSGLRRGQYF
TRBV28,TRBJ1-5,TRBD1,NA,TGTGCCAGCAGGGGGACAGACAATCAGCCCCAGCATTTT,CASRGTDNQPQHF
TRBV25-1,TRBJ1-2,TRBD1,NA,TGTGCCAGCAGCGCGGGACAGGGGCGAACCTTTGGCTACACCTTC,CASSAGQGRTFGYTF